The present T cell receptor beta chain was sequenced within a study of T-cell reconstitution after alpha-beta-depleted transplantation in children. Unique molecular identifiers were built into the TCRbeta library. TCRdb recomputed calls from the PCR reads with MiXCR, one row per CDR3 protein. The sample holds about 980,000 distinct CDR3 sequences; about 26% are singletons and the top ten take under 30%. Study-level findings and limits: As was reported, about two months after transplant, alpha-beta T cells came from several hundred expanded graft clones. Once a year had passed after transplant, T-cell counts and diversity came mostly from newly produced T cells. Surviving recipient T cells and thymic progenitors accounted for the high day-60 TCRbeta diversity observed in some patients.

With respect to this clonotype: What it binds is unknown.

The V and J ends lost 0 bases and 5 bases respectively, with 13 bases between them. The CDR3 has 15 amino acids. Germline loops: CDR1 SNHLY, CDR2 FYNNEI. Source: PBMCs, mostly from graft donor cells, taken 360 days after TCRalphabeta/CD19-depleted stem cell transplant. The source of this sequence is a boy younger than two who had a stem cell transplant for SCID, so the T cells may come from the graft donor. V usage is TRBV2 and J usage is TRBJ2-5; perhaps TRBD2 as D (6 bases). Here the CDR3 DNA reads TGTGCCAGCAGTGAAGCGGGACTCGTGCGGGAGACCCAGTACTTC. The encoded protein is CASSEAGLVRETQYF.